Following are 20 T cell receptor beta chains from one sample sequenced in a study of cytomegalovirus exposure and HLA in healthy donors. PCR primers comprised 60 Vbeta and 13 Jbeta primers. The repertoire was sequenced with immunoSEQ multiplex PCR; TCRdb's copy has only in-frame clones and lacks some. This sample contains fewer than 200,000 clones. Sequencing input: PBMCs. These receptors were collected from a young man in good health and CMV-seronegative.

V is TRBV10-3 and J is TRBJ2-2; D perhaps matches TRBD2 (5 bases). CDR1 ENHRY and CDR2 SYGVKD come from the germline V gene. The CDR3 has 16 amino acids. With 11 bases removed from V and 5 bases from J, the gap between germline ends came to 24 bases. The CDR3 coding sequence is TGTGCCGTCACGGAGCTGGCGGGTGGGGTTACCGGGGAGCTGTTTTTT. Amino acids: CAVTELAGGVTGELFF.

V gene TRBV5-4 combines with J gene TRBJ2-1, with D unclear. V was clipped by 3 bases and J by 8 bases, with 12 bases between them. This CDR3 comprises 13 residues. Germline V lookup: CDR1 SGHNT, CDR2 YYREEE (reference sequence). The CDR3 nucleotides read TGTGCCAGCAGCTCTCAGGTGATCCATGAGCAGTTCTTC. It translates to CASSSQVIHEQFF.

This chain joins TRBV19 and TRBJ2-5; 9 bases match TRBD2. Germline V gene lookup returns CDR1 LNHDA and CDR2 SQIVND (reference sequence). The CDR3 is made up of 17 amino acids. The trim removed 1 base at V and 2 bases at J, leaving 8 bases unmatched. The chain's CDR3 is CASSIASSGSGQETQYF. The CDR3 bases are TGTGCCAGTAGTATAGCGAGTAGCGGGAGTGGGCAAGAGACCCAGTACTTC.

J is TRBJ1-2 and V is TRBV5-1; 7 bases map to TRBD1. V was clipped by 0 bases and J by 3 bases; unmatched bases: 2. Germline CDR1 SGHRS, CDR2 YFSETQ. The CDR3 runs 14 residues. CDR3 coding DNA: TGCGCCAGCAGCTTGGACGGGACAGACTATGGCTACACCTTC. Protein sequence: CASSLDGTDYGYTF. Based on the CDR3 plus reference TRBV5-1 and TRBJ1-2, the full variable domain is KAGVTQTPRYLIKTRGQQVTLSCSPISGHRSVSWYQQTPGQGLQFLFEYFSETQRNKGNFPGRFSGRQFSNSRSEMNVSTLELGDSALYLCASSLDGTDYGYTFGSGTRLTVV.

The CDR3 region is CASSVTGTNEKLFF. The CDR3 nucleotides are TGTGCCAGCAGCGTTACAGGGACTAATGAAAAACTGTTTTTT. This sequence joins TRBV9 and TRBJ1-4, with D tentatively TRBD1 (6 bases). The V gene lost 2 bases and the J gene lost 2 bases, with 7 bases spanning the gap. The CDR3 spans 14 residues. Germline-derived CDR1 and CDR2 are SGDLS and YYNGEE. The whole variable domain, filled in from reference TRBV9 and TRBJ1-4, reads DSGVTQTPKHLITATGQRVTLRCSPRSGDLSVYWYQQSLDQGLQFLIQYYNGEERAKGNILERFSAQQFPDLHSELNLSSLELGDSALYFCASSVTGTNEKLFFGSGTQLSVL.

The rearrangement joins TRBV5-1 to TRBJ1-1, with 8 bases identical to TRBD1. Germline lookup yields CDR1 SGHRS and CDR2 YFSETQ. V was clipped by 3 bases and J by 6 bases; unmatched bases: 10. This CDR3 is 15 amino acids long. CDR3 nucleotides: TGCGCCAGCAGCTATCTAGGGACAGGTATTCCTGAAGCTTTCTTT. Protein: CASSYLGTGIPEAFF.

The chain combines TRBV18 with TRBJ1-1; D might be TRBD1 (5 bases). Trimming shortened V by 2 bases and J by 3 bases, and 10 bases separated the two germline ends. The CDR3 consists of 14 residues. CDR1 KGHSH and CDR2 LQKENI come from the germline V gene. The CDR3 DNA reads TGTGCCAGCTCACCATCGACAGATTACACTGAAGCTTTCTTT. The encoded protein is CASSPSTDYTEAFF.

The chain links TRBV9 to TRBJ1-1; the D gene is possibly TRBD1 (5 bases). Per the germline V gene, CDR1 is SGDLS and CDR2 is YYNGEE. Trimming removed 0 bases from V and 1 base from J, with 7 bases in between. This CDR3 contains 14 residues. CDR3 in amino acids: CASSVAGGNTEAFF. CDR3 DNA: TGTGCCAGCAGCGTAGCCGGGGGGAACACTGAAGCTTTCTTT.

The chain has TRBV9 and TRBJ2-3; 8 positions match TRBD1. Per germline, CDR1 SGDLS and CDR2 YYNGEE. CDR3 length: 15 amino acids. Trimming at V came to 3 bases and at J to 7 bases, leaving 10 bases not matched to a gene. This chain's CDR3 is CASSASGQVRNTQYF. DNA for the CDR3: TGTGCCAGCAGCGCATCGGGACAGGTCCGAAATACGCAGTATTTT. Full variable domain (rest looked up from reference TRBV9 and TRBJ2-3): DSGVTQTPKHLITATGQRVTLRCSPRSGDLSVYWYQQSLDQGLQFLIQYYNGEERAKGNILERFSAQQFPDLHSELNLSSLELGDSALYFCASSASGQVRNTQYFGPGTRLTVL.

V is TRBV30 and J is TRBJ1-2, with TRBD1 matching 9 bases. V trimming: 0 bases; J trimming: 8 bases; junction bases outside the gene matches: 7. From germline, CDR1 is GTSNPN and CDR2 SVGIG (reference sequence). CDR3 length equals 14 residues. CDR3 loop: CAWSVPTGGRGYTF. CDR3 DNA: TGTGCCTGGAGTGTCCCGACAGGGGGTAGGGGCTACACCTTC.

The V gene is TRBV18, the J gene TRBJ1-1, with D tentatively TRBD1 (5 bases). The CDR3 contains 13 residues. Germline loops: CDR1 KGHSH, CDR2 LQKENI. Trimming removed 4 bases at V and 0 bases at J, with 6 bases between. CDR3 region: CASSQGVNTEAFF. The CDR3 DNA follows: TGTGCCAGCTCACAAGGGGTGAACACTGAAGCTTTCTTT. Supplemented by reference TRBV18 and TRBJ1-1, the full variable domain reads NAGVMQNPRHLVRRRGQEARLRCSPMKGHSHVYWYRQLPEEGLKFMVYLQKENIIDESGMPKERFSAEFPKEGPSILRIQQVVRGDSAAYFCASSQGVNTEAFFGQGTRLTVV.

CDR3 nucleotide sequence: TGTGCCATCAGCGTACCGGGACAGGGGAAGTACTTC. Translated: CAISVPGQGKYF. The V gene is TRBV10-3, the J gene TRBJ2-7, with 10 positions matching TRBD1. Per germline, CDR1 ENHRY and CDR2 SYGVKD. Losses at the gene ends were 6 bases for V and 11 bases for J; bases not matched to a gene: 7. The CDR3 sequence is 12 residues long.

The gene calls are TRBV5-4 and TRBJ2-3, with TRBD2 as a possible D gene (6 bases). Trimming stripped 4 bases from V and 5 bases from J, with 20 bases between. Per germline, CDR1 SGHNT and CDR2 YYREEE (reference sequence). CDR3 length equals 16 residues. The CDR3: CASSQPSGPKRDTQYF. The CDR3 coding sequence is TGTGCCAGCAGCCAGCCAAGCGGGCCTAAAAGAGATACGCAGTATTTT.

V and J are TRBV5-1 and TRBJ2-7; D is possibly TRBD1 (6 bases). The germline V gene encodes CDR1 SGHRS and CDR2 YFSETQ. The germline V and J ends were trimmed by 0 bases and 7 bases, with 17 bases remaining between them. The CDR3 has 15 amino acids. The CDR3 sequence: CASSLVQGLLGEQYF. The CDR3 DNA is TGCGCCAGCAGCTTGGTTCAGGGGCTTCTTGGGGAGCAGTACTTC.

Details on this clone: Other DNA sequences from this sample encode an identical CDR3 as well. The genes are TRBV28 and TRBJ1-4; no firm D call. The CDR3 contains 11 residues. V lost 2 bases and J lost 7, with 2 bases in between. CDR1 and CDR2 (germline): MDHEN, SYDVKM. The CDR3: CASSLREKLFF. The CDR3 DNA reads TGTGCCAGCAGTTTACGTGAAAAACTGTTTTTT.

V and J are TRBV6-5 and TRBJ2-7; D perhaps matches TRBD1 (6 bases). Germline V gives CDR1 MNHEY, CDR2 SVGAGI. The length of the CDR3 is 13 residues. V was cut by 0 bases and J by 4 bases, with 7 bases left in between. The CDR3 bases are TGTGCCAGCAGTTACTCGACAGGTTACGAGCAGTACTTC. Protein product: CASSYSTGYEQYF.

The chain links TRBV30 to TRBJ2-3; TRBD1 matches 10 bases. Germline assignment: CDR1 GTSNPN and CDR2 SVGIG (reference sequence). V shed 0 bases and J 5 bases; nucleotides not matched to a gene: 5. CDR3 length equals 15 residues. The CDR3 DNA follows: TGTGCCTGGAGTGTAGACAGGGGGCGGGGAGATACGCAGTATTTT. Translated, it gives CAWSVDRGRGDTQYF. Supplemented by reference TRBV30 and TRBJ2-3, the full variable domain reads SQTIHQWPATLVQPVGSPLSLECTVEGTSNPNLYWYRQAAGRGLQLLFYSVGIGQISSEVPQNLSASRPQDRQFILSSKKLLLSDSGFYLCAWSVDRGRGDTQYFGPGTRLTVL.

The chain has TRBV4-2 and TRBJ1-2, with TRBD1 identical over 10 bases. The CDR3 totals 15 residues. V shed 3 bases and J 6 bases; nucleotides not matched to a gene: 7. Germline-derived CDR1 and CDR2 are LGHNA and YNFKEQ. This CDR3 reads CASSHPEGTGDGYTF. The CDR3 DNA is TGTGCCAGCAGCCACCCCGAGGGGACAGGGGATGGCTACACCTTC.

The rearrangement joins TRBV18 to TRBJ2-2; TRBD2 might be the D (6 bases). The germline V gene encodes CDR1 KGHSH and CDR2 LQKENI. The CDR3 loop spans 16 amino acids. The V gene lost 2 bases and the J gene lost 6 bases, with 16 bases spanning the gap. CDR3 loop: CASSPGGSGASGELFF. Here the CDR3 DNA reads TGTGCCAGCTCACCAGGAGGGAGTGGCGCATCCGGGGAGCTGTTTTTT.

The rearrangement joins TRBV28 to TRBJ2-3; 13 positions match TRBD2. The V segment lost 3 bases and the J segment 2 bases; nucleotides outside the gene matches: 8. The CDR3 spans 18 residues. In germline, CDR1 is MDHEN, CDR2 SYDVKM. CDR3 nucleotides: TGTGCCAGCAGTTTGGGACTAGCGGGAACCCATCCCACAGATACGCAGTATTTT. Its translation is CASSLGLAGTHPTDTQYF.